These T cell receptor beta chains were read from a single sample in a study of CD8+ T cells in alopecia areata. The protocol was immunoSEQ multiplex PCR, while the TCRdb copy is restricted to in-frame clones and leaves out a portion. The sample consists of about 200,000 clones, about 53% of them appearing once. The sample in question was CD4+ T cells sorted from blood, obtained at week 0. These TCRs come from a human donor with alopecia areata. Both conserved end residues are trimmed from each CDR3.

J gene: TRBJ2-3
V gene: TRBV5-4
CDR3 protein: ASSLGRAYTDTQY

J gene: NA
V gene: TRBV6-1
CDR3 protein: ASKAGNYEQY

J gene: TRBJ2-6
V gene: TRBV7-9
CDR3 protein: ASTPLSSGANVLT

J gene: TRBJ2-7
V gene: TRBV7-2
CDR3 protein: ASSLKRGGRYEQY

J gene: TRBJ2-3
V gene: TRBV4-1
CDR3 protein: ASSHKNPLVTDTQY

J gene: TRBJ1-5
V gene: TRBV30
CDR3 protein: AWSSTDGQPQH

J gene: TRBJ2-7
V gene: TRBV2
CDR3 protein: ASSLLDDSYEQY

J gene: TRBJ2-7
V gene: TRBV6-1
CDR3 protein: ASSVGGTSGSDEQY

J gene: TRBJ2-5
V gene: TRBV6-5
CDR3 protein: ASSYGGAKETQY

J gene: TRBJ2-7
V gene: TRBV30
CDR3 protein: AWRETGGPPYEQY

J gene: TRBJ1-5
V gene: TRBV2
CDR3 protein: ASSEKWGGYQPQH

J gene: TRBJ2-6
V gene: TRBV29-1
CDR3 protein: SARISGANVLT

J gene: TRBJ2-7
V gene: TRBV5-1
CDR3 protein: ASSSADSTGSYEQY

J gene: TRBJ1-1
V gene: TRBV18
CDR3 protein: ASSRDSRESEAF

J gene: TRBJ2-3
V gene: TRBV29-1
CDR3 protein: SVEGVDTQY